The 2 T cell receptor beta chains below were found in one sample sequenced in a study of blood T cell repertoires in COVID-19 (dated by TCRdb to the early 2020s). Library preparation employed the immunoSEQ multiplex PCR assay. TCRdb re-hosts the immuneACCESS table, in-frame sequences only. Its copies lack some clones; in the studies checked, an unresolved V gene accounts for under half of them, and the cause for the rest is not known. The sample table holds 50,000 to 75,000 clones, of which roughly 82% were seen once. Under 7% of the sample rests with the top ten. What was sequenced was peripheral blood. Receptors were obtained from a human donor in a cohort sampled during active COVID-19.

The gene calls are TRBV19 and TRBJ1-2; 8 bases are shared with TRBD1. Trimming at V came to 5 bases and at J to 1 base, leaving 6 bases not matched to a gene. CDR1 and CDR2 from the germline V gene are LNHDA and SQIVND (reference sequence). The CDR3 is made up of 15 amino acids. The CDR3 loop is CASSRRTGSNYGYTF. The CDR3 nucleotides read TGTGCCAGTAGTCGCCGGACAGGGAGTAACTATGGCTACACCTTC.

The gene calls are TRBV5-4 and TRBJ2-1, with TRBD2 identical over 7 bases. V lost 4 bases, J lost 8 bases, and 6 bases stayed unmatched. Germline CDR1 reads SGHNT; CDR2 reads YYREEE (reference sequence). The CDR3 consists of 13 residues. The CDR3 loop reads CASSHPAGDEQFF. The CDR3 DNA follows: TGTGCCAGCAGCCACCCCGCGGGGGATGAGCAGTTCTTC.